The 21 T cell receptor beta chains below come from one sample, sequenced in a study of T cell changes during pregnancy in multiple sclerosis. Libraries were prepared by immunoSEQ multiplex PCR; TCRdb keeps only in-frame clonotypes and omits some of them. The sample records about 42,000 clones, 80% to 85% being singletons. The specimen comprised CD4+ T cells from peripheral blood mononuclear cells, sampled before pregnancy. Source of these receptors: a female donor with multiple sclerosis, enrolled in a pregnancy study.

The CDR3 loop is CAWSDTANTEAFF. CDR3 nucleotides: TGTGCCTGGAGTGATACAGCGAACACTGAAGCTTTCTTT. V is TRBV30 and J is TRBJ1-1; D is uncertain. The CDR3 length is 13 residues. V lost 1 base to trimming and J lost 1 base, with 7 bases between them. Per germline, CDR1 GTSNPN and CDR2 SVGIG (reference sequence). Combining the CDR3 with reference TRBV30 and TRBJ1-1 gives the whole variable domain SQTIHQWPATLVQPVGSPLSLECTVEGTSNPNLYWYRQAAGRGLQLLFYSVGIGQISSEVPQNLSASRPQDRQFILSSKKLLLSDSGFYLCAWSDTANTEAFFGQGTRLTVV.

The chain links TRBV6-6 to TRBJ1-2, with D tentatively TRBD1 (6 bases). Germline CDR1 is MNHNY and CDR2 is SVGAGI (reference sequence). The CDR3 loop spans 14 amino acids. Trimming pared 6 bases from V and 1 base from J, leaving 12 bases between. The CDR3 loop is CASRRGADNYGYTF. CDR3 DNA sequence: TGTGCCAGCAGGCGGGGGGCCGATAACTATGGCTACACCTTC.

The chain recombines TRBV7-9 with TRBJ1-2; the D gene is possibly TRBD1 (5 bases). The CDR3 loop spans 12 amino acids. Germline CDR1 is SEHNR and CDR2 is FQNEAQ (reference sequence). The V end was cut by 4 bases, the J end by 8 bases, with 11 bases between. CDR3: CASSSRGGGYTF. The CDR3 DNA is TGTGCCAGCAGCTCCCGTGGGGGGGGCTACACCTTC.

On this clone: Sequence at one end of the junction differs from germline and may be a read error. The rearrangement uses TRBV10-2 and TRBJ1-1, with TRBD1 matching over 10 bases. The CDR3 spans 17 residues. Germline V CDR1 and CDR2: WSHSY, SAAADI. CDR3 in amino acids: CTSSAPRDRGKNTEAFF. CDR3 sequence (DNA): TGCACCAGCAGTGCGCCCCGGGACAGGGGAAAAAACACTGAAGCTTTCTTT.

V usage is TRBV5-1 and J usage is TRBJ2-5, with 7 bases lining up with TRBD2. J gave up 5 bases and V 0 bases, and 1 base lay outside the gene matches. The CDR3 totals 13 residues. Germline loops: CDR1 SGHRS, CDR2 YFSETQ. The CDR3 nucleotides are TGCGCCAGCAGCTTGGTGGGAGGGGAGACCCAGTACTTC. Protein sequence: CASSLVGGETQYF.

The rearrangement links TRBV7-9 to TRBJ2-6; a weak D match, TRBD1 (6 bases). From germline, CDR1 is SEHNR and CDR2 FQNEAQ (reference sequence). The CDR3 runs to 18 residues. V lost 2 bases and J lost 0, with 14 bases in between. The CDR3 reads CASSLWGQTFSGANVLTF. The DNA of the CDR3 is TGTGCCAGCAGCTTATGGGGACAAACTTTCTCTGGGGCCAACGTCCTGACTTTC.

The CDR3: CAWSVQGLRGTEAFF. The CDR3 nucleotides are TGTGCCTGGAGTGTCCAGGGTCTCAGGGGCACTGAAGCTTTCTTT. This chain links TRBV30 with TRBJ1-1; D possibly corresponds to TRBD1 (6 bases). The CDR3 is made up of 15 amino acids. Trimming left V 0 bases short and J 4 bases short, with 15 bases between. The V gene's germline CDR1 is GTSNPN and CDR2 SVGIG (reference sequence).

The chain carries TRBV5-1 and TRBJ2-2; 9 positions agree with TRBD2. Germline CDR1 reads SGHRS; CDR2 reads YFSETQ. The trim removed 0 bases at V and 5 bases at J, leaving 5 bases unmatched. This CDR3 spans 16 amino acids. CDR3 in DNA: TGCGCCAGCAGCTTGGCCTTAGCGGGAGCTACCGGGGAGCTGTTTTTT. Its translation: CASSLALAGATGELFF. The variable domain in full, completed from reference TRBV5-1 and TRBJ2-2, reads KAGVTQTPRYLIKTRGQQVTLSCSPISGHRSVSWYQQTPGQGLQFLFEYFSETQRNKGNFPGRFSGRQFSNSRSEMNVSTLELGDSALYLCASSLALAGATGELFFGEGSRLTVL.

The chain recombines TRBV4-1 with TRBJ2-3, with TRBD2 matching 8 bases. Germline V gene sequence: CDR1 MGHRA, CDR2 YSYEKL. The V segment lost 1 base and the J segment 10 bases; nucleotides outside the gene matches: 16. This CDR3 is built from 17 residues. The CDR3 DNA reads as TGCGCCAGCAGCCAAGTCGGGCGGGAGGCCCGCAAGCTAGCGCAGTATTTT. It is translated as CASSQVGREARKLAQYF.

The chain uses TRBV5-8 and TRBJ2-7, with 10 nucleotides matching TRBD1. There are 13 residues in the CDR3. Germline CDR1 SGHTS, CDR2 YDEGEE. Trimming removed 7 bases from V and 4 bases from J; junction bases left unmatched: 5. This chain's CDR3 is CASGRGQGYEQYF. CDR3 sequence (DNA): TGTGCCAGCGGCCGGGGACAGGGGTACGAGCAGTACTTC.

The rearrangement joins TRBV12-5 to TRBJ2-1, with TRBD2 matching 7 bases. Germline assignment: CDR1 LGHNT and CDR2 FRNRAP. CDR3 size: 13 residues. Unmatched junction bases numbered 7, after V lost 5 bases and J lost 9 bases. CDR3 DNA: TGTGCTAGTGGTGGGGAGGGGCCAGGTGAGCAGTTCTTC. Its protein product is CASGGEGPGEQFF.

V usage is TRBV2 and J usage is TRBJ2-3; 10 bases match TRBD2. From germline, CDR1 is SNHLY and CDR2 FYNNEI. The length of the CDR3 is 15 residues. Trimming at V came to 5 bases and at J to 0 bases, leaving 2 bases not matched to a gene. As DNA, the CDR3 is TGTGCCAGCAGTACTAGCGGGGTCAGCACAGATACGCAGTATTTT. Protein product: CASSTSGVSTDTQYF.

The chain joins TRBV25-1 to TRBJ2-5; 7 positions agree with TRBD2. The CDR3 is 12 amino acids. CDR1 MGHDK and CDR2 SYGVNS come from the germline V gene. Germline trimming cut 5 bases from V and 6 bases from J; bases unmatched to any gene: 3. The CDR3 bases are TGTGCCAGCAGTCTCGGGGGGAAGACCCAGTACTTC. Amino acid sequence: CASSLGGKTQYF. The full variable domain, completed using reference TRBV25-1 and TRBJ2-5, is EADIYQTPRYLVIGTGKKITLECSQTMGHDKMYWYQQDPGMELHLIHYSYGVNSTEKGDLSSESTVSRIRTEHFPLTLESARPSHTSQYLCASSLGGKTQYFGPGTRLLVL.

This clone was seen a few times. The chain uses TRBV29-1 and TRBJ2-2; D is uncertain. CDR3 length: 15 amino acids. V was shortened by 4 bases and J by 7 bases, with 19 bases between the two germline ends. CDR1 is SQVTM and CDR2 is ANQGSEA in the germline V gene. The CDR3 DNA follows: TGCAGCGTTGGGGCTCCTGACCAAATAGACGGGGAGCTGTTTTTT. It specifies CSVGAPDQIDGELFF.

The chain is built from TRBV18 and TRBJ1-5; D not certain. Germline V gene sequence: CDR1 KGHSH, CDR2 LQKENI. Between the trimmed V and J ends, which lost 6 bases and 2 bases, there was a span of 11 bases. This CDR3 has 14 amino acids. CDR3 region: CASSPNGGNQPQHF. In nucleotides, the CDR3 is TGTGCCAGCTCTCCCAACGGGGGCAATCAGCCCCAGCATTTT.

The CDR3 region has the DNA TGCGCCAGCAGCTTGTATGGGGGACTGACTCGGTCTGGAAACACCATATATTTT. Translated: CASSLYGGLTRSGNTIYF. The rearrangement uses TRBV5-1 and TRBJ1-3, with D maybe TRBD1 (5 bases). From germline, CDR1 is SGHRS and CDR2 YFSETQ. The length of the CDR3 is 18 residues. V lost 1 base, J lost 1 base, and 18 bases lay in between. Combining the CDR3 with reference TRBV5-1 and TRBJ1-3 gives the whole variable domain KAGVTQTPRYLIKTRGQQVTLSCSPISGHRSVSWYQQTPGQGLQFLFEYFSETQRNKGNFPGRFSGRQFSNSRSEMNVSTLELGDSALYLCASSLYGGLTRSGNTIYFGEGSWLTVV.

V is TRBV5-1 and J is TRBJ1-1; no reliable D call. Germline V gene lookup returns CDR1 SGHRS and CDR2 YFSETQ. The ends were cut back, 3 bases at V and 1 base at J, with 10 bases in the middle. The CDR3 covers 14 residues. The CDR3: CASSYLSANTEAFF. The CDR3 DNA is TGCGCCAGCAGCTATCTATCCGCGAACACTGAAGCTTTCTTT. Based on the CDR3 plus reference TRBV5-1 and TRBJ1-1, the full variable domain is KAGVTQTPRYLIKTRGQQVTLSCSPISGHRSVSWYQQTPGQGLQFLFEYFSETQRNKGNFPGRFSGRQFSNSRSEMNVSTLELGDSALYLCASSYLSANTEAFFGQGTRLTVV.

J is TRBJ1-1 and V is TRBV5-1, with 8 bases lining up with TRBD1. This CDR3 has 13 residues. V shed 3 bases and J 7 bases; nucleotides not matched to a gene: 5. Germline CDR1 SGHRS, CDR2 YFSETQ. The CDR3 loop reads CASSSQGAIEAFF. The CDR3 DNA reads as TGCGCCAGCAGCTCCCAGGGGGCGATTGAAGCTTTCTTT. The whole variable domain, filled in from reference TRBV5-1 and TRBJ1-1, reads KAGVTQTPRYLIKTRGQQVTLSCSPISGHRSVSWYQQTPGQGLQFLFEYFSETQRNKGNFPGRFSGRQFSNSRSEMNVSTLELGDSALYLCASSSQGAIEAFFGQGTRLTVV.

The V and J genes are TRBV2 and TRBJ1-2; D perhaps matches TRBD1 (6 bases). Trimming removed 6 bases at V and 7 bases at J, with 15 bases between. In germline, CDR1 is SNHLY, CDR2 FYNNEI. The CDR3 totals 13 residues. The CDR3 nucleotides read TGTGCCAGCAGACCGGACAGTCCGAGTGGCTACACCTTC. Translated: CASRPDSPSGYTF.

The genes are TRBV2 and TRBJ2-7; TRBD2 agrees at 13 bases. The CDR3 consists of 16 residues. Per the germline V gene, CDR1 is SNHLY and CDR2 is FYNNEI. With V trimmed by 10 bases and J by 8 bases, 17 bases remained unmatched. The CDR3 sequence: CATSPPLLAGGPKQYF. The CDR3 bases are TGTGCCACAAGTCCTCCGCTACTAGCGGGAGGGCCCAAGCAGTACTTC.

On this clone: One junction end does not reproduce the germline sequence, and a read error may be involved. The rearrangement uses TRBV29-1 and TRBJ2-5; D is possibly TRBD2 (6 bases). The CDR3 sequence is 12 residues long. Germline-derived CDR1 and CDR2 are SQVTM and ANQGSEA. DNA of the CDR3: TGCAACGTTGTCCAGGGAGGAGAGACCCAGTACTTC. Translating it yields CNVVQGGETQYF. The full variable domain, in which reference TRBV29-1 and TRBJ2-5 provide the parts outside the CDR3, is SAVISQKPSRDICQRGTSLTIQCQVDSQVTMMFWYRQQPGQSLTLIATANQGSEATYESGFVIDKFPISRPNLTFSTLTVSNMSPEDSSIYLCNVVQGGETQYFGPGTRLLVL.